This TCR beta chain was recovered during a study of blood T cell repertoires in COVID-19. Overall study context: The study drew acute and convalescent COVID-19 samples from the United States, Italy and Spain. Sample material is recorded as cDNA or gDNA derived from T cells, B-cell-depleted T cells, or PBMCs.

Generated by immunoSEQ multiplex PCR, the TCRdb table keeps only in-frame clones and is missing some. This table holds around 70,000 clones, around 75% found once. This clone was detected a few times. J lost 5 bases, V lost 1 base, and 12 bases had no gene match. This CDR3 comprises 17 residues. The V gene's germline CDR1 is LNHNV and CDR2 YYDKDF (reference sequence). The receptor was derived from a man between 65 and 80 years old with acute or convalescent COVID-19. The gene calls are TRBV15 and TRBJ1-1, with TRBD1 matching 8 bases. Sequenced material: peripheral blood. CDR3 in amino acids: CATSRGVRARGLTEAFF. The CDR3 nucleotides are TGTGCCACCAGCAGAGGAGTAAGGGCCAGGGGGCTGACTGAAGCTTTCTTT.